A single sample is the source of the 15 T cell receptor beta chains below, sequenced in a study of cytomegalovirus exposure and HLA in healthy donors. The PCR employed 60 Vbeta primers together with 13 Jbeta primers. Profiled with immunoSEQ multiplex PCR; TCRdb holds only in-frame clones, not every one. Among around 150,000 clones, around 79% were seen once, and the ten largest hold under 1.5%. The sample consisted of PBMCs. These receptors were collected from a man between 18 and 35 years old in good health and CMV-seronegative.

The rearrangement uses TRBV5-6 and TRBJ2-2; a weak D match, TRBD1 (5 bases). Germline CDR1 SGHDT, CDR2 YYEEEE. The CDR3 has 15 amino acids. V was trimmed by 1 base and J by 2 bases, leaving 9 bases between them. The CDR3 spells CASSLTGVNTGELFF. The CDR3 DNA sequence: TGTGCCAGCAGCTTGACAGGAGTTAACACCGGGGAGCTGTTTTTT.

This clone was seen only a few times. The chain couples TRBV30 to TRBJ2-1, with unresolved D. The V end was cut by 3 bases, the J end by 2 bases, with 20 bases between. This CDR3 comprises 17 residues. In germline, CDR1 is GTSNPN, CDR2 SVGIG (reference sequence). The CDR3 bases are TGTGCCTGGAGCTCATCCGATGGGCTCTCAACCTACAATGAGCAGTTCTTC. Translation gives CAWSSSDGLSTYNEQFF.

J is TRBJ1-3 and V is TRBV12-5; possibly TRBD1 for D (6 bases). Deletions cut 7 bases from V and 1 base from J, with 14 bases between. This CDR3 has 15 residues. Looked up from germline, CDR1 is LGHNT and CDR2 is FRNRAP. CDR3 sequence reads: CASARGAGSGNTIYF. Written as DNA, the CDR3 is TGTGCTAGTGCCAGGGGCGCCGGGTCTGGAAACACCATATATTTT.

The chain recombines TRBV2 with TRBJ2-3; D not resolved. Germline V gene data show CDR1 as SNHLY and CDR2 as FYNNEI. With 6 bases removed from V and 2 bases from J, the gap between germline ends came to 9 bases. This CDR3 region has 13 residues. As DNA, the CDR3 is TGTGCCAGCAGGGGTGGAGCCACAGATACGCAGTATTTT. Protein: CASRGGATDTQYF.

This clone appeared a few times. The rearrangement links TRBV2 to TRBJ2-3; TRBD2 is a possible D gene (6 bases). The CDR3 consists of 13 residues. Trimming pared 7 bases from V and 4 bases from J, leaving 12 bases between. Germline V gene lookup returns CDR1 SNHLY and CDR2 FYNNEI. The CDR3 sequence: CASISGVADTQYF. CDR3 nucleotide sequence: TGTGCCAGCATCTCGGGAGTGGCAGATACGCAGTATTTT.

In regard to this clone: The same CDR3 is also encoded by other DNA sequences in this sample. The chain has TRBV7-6 and TRBJ2-3; 9 bases are shared with TRBD1. Germline V gene lookup returns CDR1 SGHVS and CDR2 FNYEAQ. The J segment lost 3 bases and the V segment lost 5 bases, leaving 3 bases of the junction unmatched. This CDR3 has 14 amino acids. The CDR3 sequence: CASSPGTGTDTQYF. CDR3 bases: TGTGCCAGCAGCCCAGGGACAGGGACAGATACGCAGTATTTT.

The chain joins TRBV30 to TRBJ1-5; D may be TRBD1 (6 bases). Germline V gives CDR1 GTSNPN, CDR2 SVGIG (reference sequence). The V and J ends lost 2 bases and 7 bases respectively, with 15 bases between them. The CDR3 has 14 amino acids. The CDR3: CAWSSQGSGQPQHF. The CDR3 nucleotides are TGTGCCTGGAGTTCACAGGGATCTGGCCAGCCCCAGCATTTT.

The V call is TRBV5-6, the J call TRBJ1-2, with 7 bases lining up with TRBD1. The CDR3 extends over 13 amino acids. Unmatched junction bases numbered 6, after V lost 2 bases and J lost 8 bases. Germline V gives CDR1 SGHDT, CDR2 YYEEEE. The CDR3 region is CASSFTGAGGYTF. In nucleotides, the CDR3 is TGTGCCAGCAGCTTTACAGGGGCGGGGGGCTACACCTTC.

This clone was observed once. The junction differs from germline at one of its ends, possibly a read error. The gene calls are TRBV6-6 and TRBJ2-7, with D perhaps TRBD1 (6 bases). Germline V CDR1 and CDR2: MNHNY, SVGAGI (reference sequence). The CDR3 is 14 amino acids. The CDR3 protein is CASTWTVKGYVQYF. Written as DNA, the CDR3 is TGTGCCAGCACCTGGACAGTGAAGGGATACGTGCAGTACTTC.

J is TRBJ2-5 and V is TRBV25-1; 9 positions match TRBD2. Per the germline V gene, CDR1 is MGHDK and CDR2 is SYGVNS. The CDR3 has 16 residues. V was clipped by 1 base and J by 5 bases; unmatched bases: 8. CDR3 region: CASSEWAGGPGETQYF. The CDR3 DNA is TGTGCCAGCAGTGAATGGGCGGGAGGGCCGGGGGAGACCCAGTACTTC.

This clone was picked up a small number of times. The chain joins TRBV28 to TRBJ2-3, with 11 bases identical to TRBD1. The ends lost 7 bases at V and 2 bases at J; junction bases unmatched: 5. From germline, CDR1 is MDHEN and CDR2 SYDVKM. The CDR3 spans 15 residues. CDR3 DNA: TGTGCCAGCACCTCGGGACAGGGGGTCACAGATACGCAGTATTTT. Encoded protein: CASTSGQGVTDTQYF.

This clone was counted between two and nine times. The chain links TRBV6-5 to TRBJ2-7; D may be TRBD1 (6 bases). The V end was cut by 8 bases, the J end by 4 bases, with 18 bases between. The CDR3 is 14 amino acids. Germline V lookup: CDR1 MNHEY, CDR2 SVGAGI. The CDR3 DNA reads TGTGCCAGCCAGTGGCAGGGGCTATTATACGAGCAGTACTTC. This encodes CASQWQGLLYEQYF.

CDR3 amino acids: CASSLGQEWDEKLFF. In nucleotides, the CDR3 is TGCGCCAGCAGCTTGGGACAGGAATGGGATGAAAAACTGTTTTTT. The chain uses TRBV5-1 and TRBJ1-4; perhaps TRBD1 as D (6 bases). The germline V gene encodes CDR1 SGHRS and CDR2 YFSETQ. The CDR3 covers 15 residues. Trimming shortened V by 0 bases and J by 6 bases, and 12 bases separated the two germline ends.

This chain connects TRBV27 to TRBJ2-5, with D possibly being TRBD2 (6 bases). The V and J ends lost 5 bases and 4 bases respectively, with 20 bases between them. CDR3 length equals 16 residues. The V gene's germline CDR1 is MNHEY and CDR2 SMNVEV (reference sequence). The CDR3 nucleotides are TGTGCCAGCAGTCCCGTCGGGACTCATGGGAGAGAGACCCAGTACTTC. As protein: CASSPVGTHGRETQYF.

In regard to this clone: The junction does not match germline at one end; this may be a read error. The chain recombines TRBV7-9 with TRBJ1-2; D remains ambiguous. This CDR3 comprises 13 residues. Germline lookup yields CDR1 SEHNR and CDR2 FQNEAQ (reference sequence). CDR3 nucleotides: TGTTCCAGCAGCTTAGATGGCGGGAGAGGCTACACCTTC. Its protein product is CSSSLDGGRGYTF.